These 19 T cell receptor beta chains share one sample of origin, sequenced in a study of blood T cell repertoires in COVID-19. Produced via immunoSEQ multiplex PCR; TCRdb's table is partial and in-frame only. The sample includes around 110,000 clones, around four fifths of them seen just once. Sample: peripheral blood. The receptor set was obtained from a woman in her 70s with acute or convalescent COVID-19.

The chain uses TRBV5-5 and TRBJ2-1; 9 nucleotides align to TRBD2. CDR3 length equals 18 residues. Per the germline V gene, CDR1 is SGHKS and CDR2 is YYEKEE (reference sequence). The J segment lost 4 bases and the V segment lost 0 bases, leaving 11 bases of the junction unmatched. CDR3 in DNA: TGTGCCAGCAGCTTGGTGGCTAGCGGGAATTCAAAGTACAATGAGCAGTTCTTC. It encodes CASSLVASGNSKYNEQFF.

The chain couples TRBV6-1 to TRBJ1-2; unclear D gene. Germline lookup yields CDR1 MNHNS and CDR2 SASEGT. Trimming stripped 7 bases from V and 5 bases from J, with 8 bases between. The length of the CDR3 is 11 residues. CDR3 loop: CASMREYGYTF. CDR3 sequence (DNA): TGTGCCAGCATGAGGGAGTATGGCTACACCTTC.

The V and J genes are TRBV5-8 and TRBJ1-5; TRBD1 is a possible D gene (5 bases). The length of the CDR3 is 17 residues. Germline V lookup: CDR1 SGHTS, CDR2 YDEGEE. V shed 4 bases and J shed 1 base, with 18 bases lying between them. CDR3 DNA: TGTGCCAGCAGCCCCCATGGTCGGGGGGGGAGCAATCAGCCCCAGCATTTT. This translates into CASSPHGRGGSNQPQHF.

This clone was recorded a few times. The chain recombines TRBV2 with TRBJ1-2; D is possibly TRBD1 (5 bases). The V gene's germline CDR1 is SNHLY and CDR2 FYNNEI. The CDR3 runs to 14 residues. Trimming pared 6 bases from V and 0 bases from J, leaving 11 bases between. CDR3 DNA: TGTGCCAGCAGGCAGGGTTTAGCTAACTATGGCTACACCTTC. Amino acid sequence: CASRQGLANYGYTF.

The chain couples TRBV28 to TRBJ1-5; 11 positions agree with TRBD1. V shed 5 bases and J 2 bases; nucleotides not matched to a gene: 11. CDR3 length: 18 residues. Germline assignment: CDR1 MDHEN and CDR2 SYDVKM. This chain's CDR3 is CASSAWDRGFSGNQPQHF. For the CDR3, the DNA is TGTGCCAGCAGTGCGTGGGACAGGGGGTTTTCGGGCAATCAGCCCCAGCATTTT.

The rearrangement links TRBV5-6 to TRBJ2-3; no reliable D call. V was trimmed by 1 base and J by 2 bases, leaving 8 bases between them. This CDR3 is 14 amino acids long. Germline V gene data show CDR1 as SGHDT and CDR2 as YYEEEE. The chain's CDR3 is CASSLKQSTDTQYF. DNA of the CDR3: TGTGCCAGCAGCTTGAAACAGTCCACAGATACGCAGTATTTT.

This chain joins TRBV7-2 and TRBJ2-5; D remains ambiguous. CDR1 and CDR2 (germline): SGHTA, FQGNSA. The CDR3 length is 12 residues. Trimming shortened V by 5 bases and J by 3 bases, and 7 bases separated the two germline ends. The CDR3 sequence is CASSELKETQYF. The CDR3 DNA is TGTGCCAGCAGCGAGTTGAAAGAGACCCAGTACTTC. The variable domain in full, completed from reference TRBV7-2 and TRBJ2-5, reads GAGVSQSPSNKVTEKGKDVELRCDPISGHTALYWYRQSLGQGLEFLIYFQGNSAPDKSGLPSDRFSAERTGGSVSTLTIQRTQQEDSAVYLCASSELKETQYFGPGTRLLVL.

To note about this clone: Other DNA sequences in this specimen translate into the identical CDR3. The V call is TRBV19, the J call TRBJ2-2; D possibly corresponds to TRBD2 (6 bases). V lost 3 bases and J 2 bases, leaving 7 bases between the germline ends. Germline CDR1 is LNHDA and CDR2 is SQIVND (reference sequence). The CDR3 totals 14 residues. The CDR3 DNA is TGTGCCAGTAGTATTGCGGGAAACACCGGGGAGCTGTTTTTT. It codes for CASSIAGNTGELFF.

This rearrangement joins TRBV7-9 to TRBJ2-1; D is undetermined. This CDR3 has 13 residues. V lost 1 base and J lost 10, with 11 bases in between. CDR1 and CDR2 (germline): SEHNR, FQNEAQ (reference sequence). CDR3 DNA sequence: TGTGCCAGCAGCTTAGGTAGCTCTGGCGAGCAGTTCTTC. Its translation: CASSLGSSGEQFF.

The chain recombines TRBV9 with TRBJ1-2; 10 positions agree with TRBD1. CDR1 SGDLS and CDR2 YYNGEE come from the germline V gene. The V and J ends lost 3 bases and 6 bases, in that order; junction bases with no gene match: 8. This CDR3 comprises 15 residues. The CDR3 spells CASSAIGGTGDGYTF. The CDR3 region has the DNA TGTGCCAGCAGCGCGATTGGTGGGACAGGGGATGGCTACACCTTC.

The chain uses TRBV30 and TRBJ1-5; D gene uncertain. There are 13 residues in the CDR3. Germline lookup yields CDR1 GTSNPN and CDR2 SVGIG (reference sequence). The V and J ends lost 5 bases and 3 bases respectively, with 11 bases between them. Here the CDR3 reads CAWATEYNQPQHF. For the CDR3, the DNA is TGTGCCTGGGCAACAGAATACAATCAGCCCCAGCATTTT.

The rearrangement joins TRBV14 to TRBJ1-4, with a possible D match to TRBD1 (5 bases). CDR1 SGHDN and CDR2 FVKESK come from the germline V gene. V lost 3 bases and J lost 3, with 8 bases in between. This CDR3 region has 14 residues. The CDR3 DNA is TGTGCCAGCAGCCATCGGGGGTCTAATGAAAAACTGTTTTTT. Its protein is CASSHRGSNEKLFF.

The chain uses TRBV5-4 and TRBJ1-6, with TRBD1 matching over 11 bases. This CDR3 spans 19 amino acids. Germline CDR1 is SGHNT and CDR2 is YYREEE (reference sequence). Losses at the gene ends were 6 bases for V and 0 bases for J; bases not matched to a gene: 11. CDR3 DNA sequence: TGTGCCAGCACTGAGGACAGGGGGCTTCCAAGCTCCTATAATTCACCCCTCCACTTT. This codes for CASTEDRGLPSSYNSPLHF.

The gene calls are TRBV7-9 and TRBJ2-3, with 8 nucleotides matching TRBD1. This CDR3 is 15 amino acids long. CDR1 is SEHNR and CDR2 is FQNEAQ in the germline V gene (reference sequence). Trimming took 5 bases from V and 6 from J; bases not matched to a gene: 10. Here the CDR3 reads CASSAGQGDGDTQYF. The CDR3 DNA reads TGTGCCAGCAGCGCCGGACAGGGAGACGGCGATACGCAGTATTTT.

V gene TRBV6-5 combines with J gene TRBJ2-2, with a tentative D call TRBD1 (6 bases). The germline V gene has CDR1 MNHEY and CDR2 SVGAGI. The CDR3 spans 14 residues. Between the trimmed V and J ends, which lost 5 bases and 5 bases, there was a span of 12 bases. The CDR3 loop reads CASSRQGKTGELFF. CDR3 in DNA: TGTGCCAGCAGTCGCCAGGGGAAAACCGGGGAGCTGTTTTTT.

The V and J genes are TRBV6-5 and TRBJ2-3; 9 bases line up with TRBD1. The germline V gene has CDR1 MNHEY and CDR2 SVGAGI. CDR3 length equals 14 residues. V lost 5 bases and J lost 5; bases outside the gene matches: 5. The CDR3 protein is CASSRDRVIDTQYF. The CDR3 DNA follows: TGTGCCAGCAGTCGGGACAGGGTTATAGATACGCAGTATTTT.

The rearrangement joins TRBV7-2 to TRBJ1-4; possibly TRBD1 for D (6 bases). Deletions cut 4 bases from V and 9 bases from J, with 18 bases between. Germline-derived CDR1 and CDR2 are SGHTA and FQGNSA. The CDR3 loop spans 15 amino acids. The CDR3 nucleotides are TGTGCCAGCAGCTCAGAGGGGGGGGCCGCCAAAAAACTGTTTTTT. Its protein is CASSSEGGAAKKLFF.

CDR3 coding DNA: TGCGCCAGCAGCCGCGAAAAAACAGGGCTAAACACTGAAGCTTTCTTT. The encoded protein is CASSREKTGLNTEAFF. This chain uses TRBV5-1 with TRBJ1-1, with D tentatively TRBD1 (6 bases). CDR3 length: 16 amino acids. Trimming removed 4 bases at V and 2 bases at J, with 18 bases between. Germline CDR1 and CDR2: SGHRS and YFSETQ. The full variable domain, its missing parts supplied by reference TRBV5-1 and TRBJ1-1, is KAGVTQTPRYLIKTRGQQVTLSCSPISGHRSVSWYQQTPGQGLQFLFEYFSETQRNKGNFPGRFSGRQFSNSRSEMNVSTLELGDSALYLCASSREKTGLNTEAFFGQGTRLTVV.

The chain links TRBV12-3 or TRBV12-4 to TRBJ2-1; 8 nucleotides align to TRBD2. The CDR3 extends over 13 amino acids. The V segment lost 3 bases and the J segment 6 bases; nucleotides outside the gene matches: 1. The CDR3 DNA reads TGTGCCAGCAGTTTGGGGACTAGCAATGAGCAGTTCTTC. It codes for CASSLGTSNEQFF.